This T cell receptor beta chain was documented in a study of blood T cell repertoires in COVID-19. The CDR3 contains 11 residues. Per the germline V gene, CDR1 is SNHLY and CDR2 is FYNNEI. Two consecutive negative NP/OP PCR tests, clearance, or resolved symptoms defined Cohort 3 recovery. Data came from immunoSEQ multiplex PCR; TCRdb stores just in-frame clones and leaves some out. The sample records 400,000 to 450,000 clones, around 90% being singletons. As to this clone: At one of its ends the junction is not consistent with the germline gene, which may arise from a read error.

The genes are TRBV2 and TRBJ2-1; 7 bases map to TRBD2. The TCR comes from a young man who had recovered from COVID-19. Sequencing input: PBMCs or T cells enriched from blood (not recorded which). In nucleotides, the CDR3 is TGTGCCAGCAGTGAAGGATTCCGGGAGGTCTTC. It translates to CASSEGFREVF.